One T cell receptor (beta chain) is described in this entry. Its specificity is unknown. This record comes from a study of cytomegalovirus exposure and HLA in healthy donors. This CDR3 has 17 amino acids. The V gene's germline CDR1 is SGDLS and CDR2 YYNGEE. Trimming removed 3 bases at V and 0 bases at J, with 18 bases between. Findings and limits, study-wide: It was assumed in the presence/absence analyses that sequencing depth was roughly uniform across donors. Most CMV-associated TCR beta chains appeared HLA-restricted in a later analysis.

A multiplex PCR was run with 60 Vbeta primers and 13 Jbeta primers. Per the authors' pipeline: The authors later counted 65 million to 80 million unique TCR beta chains, approximately 12 million of them shared. The repertoire was sequenced with immunoSEQ multiplex PCR; TCRdb's copy has only in-frame clones and lacks some. That table gives V, J and clone size, and the DNA gave D and trimming. This sample has about 170,000 clones, with around 78% found just once. J is TRBJ1-2 and V is TRBV9, with D maybe TRBD1 (5 bases). This TCR was recovered from a woman aged 25 to 39 in good health and CMV-seropositive. Sequenced: PBMCs. The CDR3 protein is CASSAGGSGISNYGYTF. The CDR3 DNA is TGTGCCAGCAGCGCCGGGGGGTCTGGGATTTCTAACTATGGCTACACCTTC.